This TCR beta chain originates from a study of technical replicates of blood from several donors. Repertoires were generated with immunoSEQ multiplex PCR, while TCRdb's copy carries only in-frame clones and drops some. The table has roughly 87,000 clones, roughly 90% seen once; the top ten hold about 0.39%. The CDR3 loop spans 15 amino acids. V shed 4 bases, J shed 4 bases, and the junction held 7 bases outside the gene matches. Germline-derived CDR1 and CDR2 are MDHEN and SYDVKM. The material sequenced was T cells isolated from PBMCs. The source is a human donor in good health. The chain couples TRBV28 to TRBJ1-5, with TRBD1 matching over 7 bases. CDR3 loop: CASSSPTGTNQPQHF. CDR3 bases: TGTGCCAGCAGTTCTCCGACAGGGACGAATCAGCCCCAGCATTTT.